Shown below are 17 T cell receptor beta chains from a single sample sequenced in a study of cytomegalovirus exposure and HLA in healthy donors. Some clones are missing from TCRdb's copy, which holds only in-frame ones; the method was immunoSEQ multiplex PCR. The sample has about 68,000 clones; over 80% are singletons. Sequencing input: PBMCs. The receptors were sampled from a man aged 18-30 years in good health and CMV-seronegative.

The chain combines TRBV19 with TRBJ2-4; D may be TRBD2 (7 bases). V shed 6 bases and J shed 0 bases, with 12 bases lying between them. In germline, CDR1 is LNHDA, CDR2 SQIVND (reference sequence). The CDR3 consists of 15 residues. The CDR3 DNA is TGTGCCAGTAGATCTAGGGGGGGAGCCAAAAACATTCAGTACTTC. It encodes CASRSRGGAKNIQYF.

On this clone itself: This CDR3 is also generated by other DNA sequences in the sample. This chain's CDR3 is CASSEGHYEQYF. The CDR3 DNA is TGTGCCAGCAGTGAGGGCCACTACGAGCAGTACTTC. This sequence joins TRBV2 and TRBJ2-7, with D unresolved. The CDR3 spans 12 residues. V lost 3 bases to trimming and J lost 3 bases, with 6 bases between them. Per the germline V gene, CDR1 is SNHLY and CDR2 is FYNNEI.

The chain couples TRBV15 to TRBJ2-7; D may be TRBD2 (5 bases). V lost 0 bases and J lost 0, with 12 bases in between. Germline V gene sequence: CDR1 LNHNV, CDR2 YYDKDF (reference sequence). CDR3 length: 16 residues. DNA for the CDR3: TGTGCCACCAGCAGAGATCGGAGCGGTCTCTCCTACGAGCAGTACTTC. This sequence encodes CATSRDRSGLSYEQYF.

The rearrangement links TRBV6-5 to TRBJ2-6; D gene uncertain. Germline-derived CDR1 and CDR2 are MNHEY and SVGAGI. The CDR3 contains 14 residues. Between the trimmed V and J ends, which lost 7 bases and 0 bases, there was a span of 7 bases. CDR3 amino acids: CASMRFSGANVLTF. CDR3 bases: TGTGCCAGCATGAGATTCTCTGGGGCCAACGTCCTGACTTTC.

This chain links TRBV27 with TRBJ1-1; weak D call: TRBD1 (6 bases). CDR3 size: 16 residues. The V gene's germline CDR1 is MNHEY and CDR2 SMNVEV (reference sequence). The V and J ends lost 4 bases and 0 bases respectively, with 15 bases between them. The CDR3 DNA reads TGTGCCAGCAGTTGGGGGGGGGACACTTTGAACACTGAAGCTTTCTTT. Its translation: CASSWGGDTLNTEAFF.

The genes are TRBV7-8 and TRBJ2-2; TRBD2 aligns across 14 bases. The germline V gene encodes CDR1 SGHVS and CDR2 FQNEAQ. The CDR3 is 17 residues long. V gave up 5 bases and J gave up 7 bases; unmatched junction bases: 9. The CDR3 spells CASSQTSGRAEGGELFF. The CDR3 coding sequence is TGTGCCAGCAGCCAGACTAGCGGGAGGGCCGAGGGCGGGGAGCTGTTTTTT.

This chain uses TRBV15 with TRBJ2-7; D possibly corresponds to TRBD2 (5 bases). The germline V and J ends were trimmed by 0 bases and 0 bases, with 9 bases remaining between them. CDR1 and CDR2 from the germline V gene are LNHNV and YYDKDF (reference sequence). The CDR3 is made up of 15 amino acids. CDR3 amino acids: CATSRDTRVSYEQYF. Here the CDR3 DNA reads TGTGCCACCAGCAGAGATACGAGGGTCTCCTACGAGCAGTACTTC.

This chain links TRBV5-4 with TRBJ1-1; 7 bases fit TRBD1. After removal of 2 bases from V and 3 bases from J, the junction contained 4 bases not matched to a gene. The CDR3 is 14 residues long. CDR1 is SGHNT and CDR2 is YYREEE in the germline V gene (reference sequence). CDR3 sequence (DNA): TGTGCCAGCAGCTTAGCCAGGGGGGACACTGAAGCTTTCTTT. This gives the protein CASSLARGDTEAFF.

The table lists this clone with a count of one. The chain employs TRBV7-2 and TRBJ1-5; 9 nucleotides align to TRBD1. CDR1 is SGHTA and CDR2 is FQGNSA in the germline V gene. The CDR3 runs 17 residues. Trimming at V came to 5 bases and at J to 7 bases, leaving 15 bases not matched to a gene. In DNA form, the CDR3 reads TGTGCCAGCAGCCCAGGGGGCCGGGACAGGGCACACCAGCCCCAGCATTTT. Amino acids: CASSPGGRDRAHQPQHF.

The chain recombines TRBV4-1 with TRBJ2-5, with 9 bases identical to TRBD1. J was trimmed by 4 bases and V by 3 bases; bases with no gene match: 6. Germline V gene lookup returns CDR1 MGHRA and CDR2 YSYEKL. This CDR3 region has 15 residues. The CDR3: CASSHHRGPGETQYF. As DNA, the CDR3 is TGCGCCAGCAGCCACCACAGGGGGCCGGGAGAGACCCAGTACTTC.

The rearrangement links TRBV28 to TRBJ1-1; D gene ambiguous. V lost 3 bases and J lost 8, with 10 bases in between. The CDR3 sequence is 12 residues long. CDR1 and CDR2 (germline): MDHEN, SYDVKM. The CDR3 loop reads CASSFNKREAFF. The CDR3 DNA reads as TGTGCCAGCAGTTTCAATAAACGGGAAGCTTTCTTT.

The J gene is TRBJ1-5, the V gene TRBV6-5; D unclear. V shed 6 bases and J shed 7 bases, with 13 bases lying between them. Looked up from germline, CDR1 is MNHEY and CDR2 is SVGAGI. This CDR3 is built from 13 residues. Here the CDR3 DNA reads TGTGCCAGCAGCTTCTCAGCGGGCCAGCCCCAGCATTTT. This translates into CASSFSAGQPQHF.

This clone was counted a single time. The V gene is TRBV30, the J gene TRBJ1-4; TRBD1 is a possible D gene (6 bases). Trimming removed 3 bases from V and 7 bases from J, with 18 bases in between. The CDR3 extends over 15 amino acids. The germline CDR1 and CDR2 sequences are GTSNPN and SVGIG (reference sequence). CDR3 coding DNA: TGTGCCTGGAGGGACGGACAGTTATCCCTTGAAAAACTGTTTTTT. Translating gives CAWRDGQLSLEKLFF.

The chain employs TRBV13 and TRBJ2-7, with a tentative D call TRBD1 (6 bases). CDR3 length: 17 residues. Germline-derived CDR1 and CDR2 are PRHDT and FYEKMQ (reference sequence). Trimming removed 5 bases from V and 2 bases from J, with 22 bases in between. This chain's CDR3 is CASSIVTGTTVPYEQYF. CDR3 sequence (DNA): TGTGCCAGCAGCATCGTCACCGGGACAACCGTCCCCTACGAGCAGTACTTC.

In DNA, the CDR3 is TGTGCCAGCAGCTTAAGGACTAGCGGGAGATCAGATACGCAGTATTTT. It is translated as CASSLRTSGRSDTQYF. The chain carries TRBV11-2 and TRBJ2-3; TRBD2 matches at 13 bases. Germline CDR1 and CDR2: SGHAT and FQNNGV. The trim removed 2 bases at V and 4 bases at J, leaving 3 bases unmatched. The CDR3 loop spans 16 amino acids.

The genes are TRBV9 and TRBJ2-7; D may be TRBD2 (6 bases). The CDR3 consists of 13 residues. Looked up from germline, CDR1 is SGDLS and CDR2 is YYNGEE. With 3 bases removed from V and 3 bases from J, the gap between germline ends came to 10 bases. The CDR3 protein is CASSAGGSYEQYF. In DNA, the CDR3 is TGTGCCAGCAGCGCCGGGGGAAGCTACGAGCAGTACTTC.

This chain joins TRBV30 and TRBJ1-3; D unresolved. Germline values: CDR1 GTSNPN, CDR2 SVGIG (reference sequence). Between the trimmed V and J ends, which lost 3 bases and 0 bases, there was a span of 9 bases. CDR3 length: 14 amino acids. CDR3 in DNA: TGTGCCTGGAGGGCGGGGAGCTCTGGAAACACCATATATTTT. The encoded protein is CAWRAGSSGNTIYF.